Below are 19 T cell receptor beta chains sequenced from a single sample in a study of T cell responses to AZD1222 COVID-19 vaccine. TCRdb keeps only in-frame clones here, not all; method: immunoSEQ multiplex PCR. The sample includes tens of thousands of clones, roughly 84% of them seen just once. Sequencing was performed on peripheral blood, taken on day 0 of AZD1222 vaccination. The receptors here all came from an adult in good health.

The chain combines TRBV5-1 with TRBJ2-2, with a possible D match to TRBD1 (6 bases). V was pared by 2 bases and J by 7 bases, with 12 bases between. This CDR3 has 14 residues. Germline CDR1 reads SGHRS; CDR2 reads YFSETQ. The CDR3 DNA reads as TGCGCCAGCAGCTTAACACAGGGTGGCGGGGAGCTGTTTTTT. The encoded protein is CASSLTQGGGELFF.

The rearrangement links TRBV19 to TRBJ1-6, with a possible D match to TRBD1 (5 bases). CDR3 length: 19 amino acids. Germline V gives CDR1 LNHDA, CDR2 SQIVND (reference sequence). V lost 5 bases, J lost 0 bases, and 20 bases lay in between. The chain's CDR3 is CASSLQGRAHSSYNSPLHF. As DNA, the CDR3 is TGTGCCAGTAGTCTCCAGGGACGGGCGCATAGCTCCTATAATTCACCCCTCCACTTT.

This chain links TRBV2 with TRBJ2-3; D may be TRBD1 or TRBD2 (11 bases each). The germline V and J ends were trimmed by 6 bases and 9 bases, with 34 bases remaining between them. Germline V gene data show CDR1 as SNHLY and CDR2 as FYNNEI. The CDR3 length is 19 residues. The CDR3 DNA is TGTGCCAGCAGACCGGGACAGGGGGTCGGGACTAGCGGAACAAGAACGCAGTATTTT. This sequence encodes CASRPGQGVGTSGTRTQYF. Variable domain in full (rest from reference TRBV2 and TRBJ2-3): EPEVTQTPSHQVTQMGQEVILRCVPISNHLYFYWYRQILGQKVEFLVSFYNNEISEKSEIFDDQFSVERPDGSNFTLKIRSTKLEDSAMYFCASRPGQGVGTSGTRTQYFGPGTRLTVL.

CDR3 nucleotides: TGTGCCAGCAGCTGGCGGGGGGACAATGAGCAGTTCTTC. Its protein product is CASSWRGDNEQFF. This chain uses TRBV3-1 (or the pseudogene TRBV3-2) with TRBJ2-1, with 8 bases aligning to TRBD2. V was pared by 5 bases and J by 5 bases, with 2 bases of the junction left unmatched. Germline lookup yields CDR1 LGHDT and CDR2 YNNKEL (reference sequence). The CDR3 is 13 amino acids.

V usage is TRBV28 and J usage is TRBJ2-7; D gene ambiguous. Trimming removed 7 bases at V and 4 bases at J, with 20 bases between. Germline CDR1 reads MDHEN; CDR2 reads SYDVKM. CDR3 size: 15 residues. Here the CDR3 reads CASTLGPNPMYEQYF. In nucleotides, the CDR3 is TGTGCCAGCACCCTCGGACCCAACCCCATGTACGAGCAGTACTTC.

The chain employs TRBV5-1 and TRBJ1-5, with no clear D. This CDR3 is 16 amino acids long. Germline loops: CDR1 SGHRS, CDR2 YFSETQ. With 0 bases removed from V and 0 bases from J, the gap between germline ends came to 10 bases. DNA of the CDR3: TGCGCCAGCAGCTTGGCCGGGTCATATAGCAATCAGCCCCAGCATTTT. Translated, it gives CASSLAGSYSNQPQHF.

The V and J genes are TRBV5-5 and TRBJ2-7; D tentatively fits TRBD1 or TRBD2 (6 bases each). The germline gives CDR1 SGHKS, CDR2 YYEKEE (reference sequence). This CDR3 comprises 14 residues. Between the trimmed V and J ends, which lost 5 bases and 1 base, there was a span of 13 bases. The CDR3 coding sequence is TGTGCCAGCAGGGAGGGACACGGTTCCTACGAGCAGTACTTC. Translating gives CASREGHGSYEQYF.

This CDR3 is CASSLTLLGSPLHF. The CDR3 DNA follows: TGTGCCAGCAGTTTAACCCTCCTTGGGTCACCCCTCCACTTT. V and J are TRBV28 and TRBJ1-6; no clear D. With 2 bases removed from V and 10 bases from J, the gap between germline ends came to 12 bases. Germline CDR1 is MDHEN and CDR2 is SYDVKM. The CDR3 is 14 residues long.

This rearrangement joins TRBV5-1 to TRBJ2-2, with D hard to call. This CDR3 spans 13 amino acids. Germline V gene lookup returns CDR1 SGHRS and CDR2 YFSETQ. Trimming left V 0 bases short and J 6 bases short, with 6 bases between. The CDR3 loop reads CASSLGGAGELFF. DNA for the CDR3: TGCGCCAGCAGCTTGGGTGGGGCCGGGGAGCTGTTTTTT.

CDR3 protein: CASSRDAYSGNTIYF. Written as DNA, the CDR3 is TGTGCCAGTAGTCGGGACGCATACTCTGGAAACACCATATATTTT. The V call is TRBV19, the J call TRBJ1-3, with D possibly matching TRBD1 (5 bases). V was pared by 5 bases and J by 0 bases, with 11 bases between. This CDR3 is 15 amino acids long. Germline V lookup: CDR1 LNHDA, CDR2 SQIVND (reference sequence). Supplemented by reference TRBV19 and TRBJ1-3, the full variable domain reads DGGITQSPKYLFRKEGQNVTLSCEQNLNHDAMYWYRQDPGQGLRLIYYSQIVNDFQKGDIAEGYSVSREKKESFPLTVTSAQKNPTAFYLCASSRDAYSGNTIYFGEGSWLTVV.

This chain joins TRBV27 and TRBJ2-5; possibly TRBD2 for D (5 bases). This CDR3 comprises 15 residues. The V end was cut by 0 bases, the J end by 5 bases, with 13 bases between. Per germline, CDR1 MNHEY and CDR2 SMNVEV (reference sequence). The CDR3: CASSLSVAPQETQYF. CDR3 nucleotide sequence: TGTGCCAGCAGTTTATCGGTAGCGCCTCAGGAGACCCAGTACTTC.

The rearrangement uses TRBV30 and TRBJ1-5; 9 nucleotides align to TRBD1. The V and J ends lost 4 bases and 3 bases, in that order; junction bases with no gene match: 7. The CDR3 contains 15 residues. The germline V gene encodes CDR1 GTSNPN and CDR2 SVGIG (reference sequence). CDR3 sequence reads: CAWTQRDRVNQPQHF. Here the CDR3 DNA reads TGTGCCTGGACCCAAAGGGACAGGGTCAATCAGCCCCAGCATTTT.

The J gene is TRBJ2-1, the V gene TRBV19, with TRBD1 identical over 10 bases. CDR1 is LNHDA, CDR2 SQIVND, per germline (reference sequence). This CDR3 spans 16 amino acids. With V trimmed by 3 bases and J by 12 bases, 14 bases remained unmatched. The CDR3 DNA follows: TGTGCCAGTAGTATCTACGGACAGGGGGTTGGCACCGGGCAGTTCTTC. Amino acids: CASSIYGQGVGTGQFF.

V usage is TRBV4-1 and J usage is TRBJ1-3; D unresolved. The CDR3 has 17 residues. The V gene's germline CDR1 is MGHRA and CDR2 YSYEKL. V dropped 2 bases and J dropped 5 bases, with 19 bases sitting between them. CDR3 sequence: CASSQPTRRETRNTIYF. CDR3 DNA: TGCGCCAGCAGCCAACCTACCAGAAGGGAGACTAGAAACACCATATATTTT.

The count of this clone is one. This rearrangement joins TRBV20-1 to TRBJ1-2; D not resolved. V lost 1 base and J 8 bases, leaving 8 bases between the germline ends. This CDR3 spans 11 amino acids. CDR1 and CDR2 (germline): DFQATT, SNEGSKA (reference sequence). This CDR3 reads CSARGRRGYTF. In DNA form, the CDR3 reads TGCAGTGCTAGAGGCCGGAGGGGCTACACCTTC.

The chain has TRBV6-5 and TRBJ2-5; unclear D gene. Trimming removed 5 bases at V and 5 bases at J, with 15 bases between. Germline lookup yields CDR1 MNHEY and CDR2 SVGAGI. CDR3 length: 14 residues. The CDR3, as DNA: TGTGCCAGCAGTATGAGGACGGCCGTGGAGACCCAGTACTTC. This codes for CASSMRTAVETQYF.

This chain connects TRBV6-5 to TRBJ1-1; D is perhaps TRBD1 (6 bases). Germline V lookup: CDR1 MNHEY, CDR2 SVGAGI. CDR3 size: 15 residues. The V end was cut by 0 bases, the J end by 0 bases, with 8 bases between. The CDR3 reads CASSYSPGVNTEAFF. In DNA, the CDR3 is TGTGCCAGCAGTTACTCGCCAGGGGTGAACACTGAAGCTTTCTTT.

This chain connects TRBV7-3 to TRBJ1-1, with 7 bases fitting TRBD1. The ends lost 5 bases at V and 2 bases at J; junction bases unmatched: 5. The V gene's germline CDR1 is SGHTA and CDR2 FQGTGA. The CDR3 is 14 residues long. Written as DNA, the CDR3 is TGTGCCAGCAGCAGACAGGGAGCTAACACTGAAGCTTTCTTT. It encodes CASSRQGANTEAFF. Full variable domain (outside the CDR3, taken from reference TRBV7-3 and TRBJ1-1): GAGVSQTPSNKVTEKGKYVELRCDPISGHTALYWYRQSLGQGPEFLIYFQGTGAADDSGLPNDRFFAVRPEGSVSTLKIQRTERGDSAVYLCASSRQGANTEAFFGQGTRLTVV.

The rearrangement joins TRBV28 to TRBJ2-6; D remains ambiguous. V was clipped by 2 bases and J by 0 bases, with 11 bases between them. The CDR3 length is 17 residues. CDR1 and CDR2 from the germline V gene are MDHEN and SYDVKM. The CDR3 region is CASSLPADISGANVLTF. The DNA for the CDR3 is TGTGCCAGCAGTTTACCAGCCGATATCTCTGGGGCCAACGTCCTGACTTTC.